A selection of T cell receptor beta chains follows, all from one sample in a study of Ad26.COV2.S vaccination and SARS-CoV-2 variants. Some clones are missing from TCRdb's copy, which holds only in-frame ones; the method was immunoSEQ multiplex PCR. This sample has approximately 300,000 clones, with around 81% found just once. Sequencing used peripheral blood, obtained in a trial of Ad26.COV2.S vaccine versus placebo. These receptors originate from a person aged 18-65 years who received the Ad26.COV2.S COVID-19 vaccine or a placebo. The CDR3 runs from the conserved cysteine through the conserved F or W. The order of the fields is D gene, J gene, clone size, V gene, CDR3 protein, CDR3 DNA. A D gene is named only where the DNA matches it firmly. Clone size appears in some rows only: once, few, many, or a class for an expanded clone.

.,TRBJ2-7,.,TRBV3-1/TRBV3-2,CASSQVGLEQYF,TGTGCCAGCAGCCAAGTGGGTCTGGAGCAGTACTTC
TRBD1,TRBJ1-1,.,TRBV5-1,CASSLVGTGGTEAFF,TGCGCCAGCAGCTTGGTCGGGACAGGTGGCACTGAAGCTTTCTTT
.,TRBJ2-3,.,TRBV18,CASSPRVGQRDSSTDTQYF,TGTGCCAGCTCACCACGCGTAGGACAGAGAGACTCTAGCACAGATACGCAGTATTTT
.,TRBJ1-4,few,TRBV6-4,CASKRSEKLFF,TGTGCCAGCAAAAGATCAGAAAAACTGTTTTTT
TRBD1,TRBJ1-3,.,TRBV15,CATSRGTGASGNTIYF,TGTGCCACCAGCAGAGGGACAGGGGCCTCTGGAAACACCATATATTTT
.,TRBJ1-6,.,TRBV30,CAWSRNEGYSPLHF,TGTGCCTGGAGTCGCAACGAGGGTTATTCACCCCTCCACTTT
.,TRBJ2-7,.,TRBV28,CASSSGSTYEQYF,TGTGCCAGCAGCTCCGGATCCACCTACGAGCAGTACTTC
.,TRBJ2-3,once,TRBV9,CASSPTGGGATTDTQYF,TGTGCCAGCAGCCCGACCGGCGGGGGCGCGACCACAGATACGCAGTATTTT
TRBD1,TRBJ1-1,.,TRBV5-1,CASSSDRGRTEAFF,TGCGCCAGCAGCTCGGACAGGGGGAGGACTGAAGCTTTCTTT
TRBD1,TRBJ1-1,.,TRBV7-3,CASSLLGTGNTEAFF,TGTGCCAGCAGCCTCCTCGGGACAGGGAACACTGAAGCTTTCTTT
.,TRBJ2-3,.,TRBV10-1,CASSGSGTDTQYF,TGCGCCAGCAGTGGGAGTGGCACAGATACGCAGTATTTT
.,TRBJ2-7,once,TRBV28,CASSFPRFEQYF,TGTGCCAGCAGTTTCCCTCGTTTCGAGCAGTACTTC
TRBD2,TRBJ2-5,.,TRBV5-4,CASSGLAGDSQETQYF,TGTGCCAGCAGCGGACTAGCGGGGGATTCCCAAGAGACCCAGTACTTC
.,TRBJ2-7,.,TRBV12-3/TRBV12-4,CASRARGEQYF,TGTGCCAGCAGGGCCCGGGGCGAGCAGTACTTC
TRBD1,TRBJ1-2,.,TRBV29-1,CSVKTGLGYTF,TGCAGCGTTAAGACAGGGCTTGGCTACACCTTC
.,TRBJ2-2,.,TRBV6-5,CASNIGGTGELFF,TGTGCCAGCAACATAGGGGGGACCGGGGAGCTGTTTTTT
.,TRBJ1-2,.,TRBV28,CASSFMGGFAGGYTF,TGTGCCAGCAGTTTTATGGGGGGCTTCGCTGGTGGCTACACCTTC
TRBD1,TRBJ2-1,.,TRBV28,CASSSTLPGQSFWEQFF,TGTGCCAGCAGTTCGACCCTACCGGGACAGAGCTTTTGGGAGCAGTTCTTC
.,TRBJ2-7,.,TRBV7-6,CASSPPTGSYEQYF,TGTGCCAGCAGCCCACCCACGGGGTCCTACGAGCAGTACTTC
.,TRBJ2-7,once,TRBV6-5,CASSSPSSYEQYF,TGTGCCAGCAGTTCACCGAGCTCCTACGAGCAGTACTTC
TRBD2,TRBJ2-7,.,TRBV7-9,CASSLSGGIYREQYF,TGTGCCAGCAGCCTGAGCGGGGGAATCTACCGCGAGCAGTACTTC
.,TRBJ1-2,.,TRBV6-5,CASSPAMGYGYTF,TGTGCCAGCAGTCCAGCAATGGGCTATGGCTACACCTTC
TRBD1,TRBJ2-1,few,TRBV5-8,CASSPKGQGFYEQFF,TGTGCCAGCAGCCCGAAGGGACAGGGGTTCTATGAGCAGTTCTTC
TRBD2,TRBJ2-5,.,TRBV5-1,CASSIGGARETQYF,TGCGCCAGCAGCATCGGGGGGGCGAGGGAGACCCAGTACTTC
.,TRBJ1-2,.,TRBV10-3,CAISESNGAYGYTF,TGTGCCATCAGTGAGTCTAACGGGGCCTATGGCTACACCTTC
TRBD1,TRBJ1-1,.,TRBV29-1,CSVLLRFGQGATEAFF,TGCAGCGTTTTACTGAGATTCGGACAGGGGGCCACTGAAGCTTTCTTT
.,TRBJ2-7,.,TRBV5-1,CASSLGPNPYEQYF,TGCGCCAGCAGCTTAGGGCCAAATCCCTACGAGCAGTACTTC
.,TRBJ2-7,.,TRBV3-1/TRBV3-2,CASSPLPDGTYEQYF,TGTGCCAGCAGCCCTTTACCGGACGGTACCTACGAGCAGTACTTC
TRBD1,TRBJ1-5,.,TRBV15,CATSPGTGPNQPQHF,TGTGCCACCAGCCCCGGGACAGGCCCCAATCAGCCCCAGCATTTT
.,TRBJ1-1,once,TRBV5-1,CASSLAVGTGEAFF,TGCGCCAGCAGCTTGGCCGTCGGAACAGGTGAAGCTTTCTTT
TRBD1,TRBJ1-1,.,TRBV6-6,CASSYPTGLNTEAFF,TGTGCCAGCAGTTACCCGACAGGGCTGAACACTGAAGCTTTCTTT
.,TRBJ2-7,.,TRBV5-1,CASSLDGRVAYEQYF,TGCGCCAGCAGCTTGGACGGCAGGGTCGCCTACGAGCAGTACTTC
TRBD1,TRBJ1-5,once,TRBV9,CASSAGTGVQPQHF,TGTGCCAGCAGCGCCGGGACAGGGGTACAGCCCCAGCATTTT